The next 15 T cell receptor beta chains were all read from a single sample in a study of immune evolution from preneoplasia to lung adenocarcinoma. TCRdb's table, derived via immunoSEQ multiplex PCR, lists solely in-frame clones and lacks some. The table includes 5,800 or so clones, just under 80% detected once. Sequencing used FFPE minimally invasive lung adenocarcinoma tissue. The receptors shown here come from a person aged 60-80 years with lung adenocarcinoma.

The chain has TRBV29-1 and TRBJ1-1; D is uncertain. V was trimmed by 1 base and J by 11 bases, leaving 11 bases between them. Germline CDR1 and CDR2: SQVTM and ANQGSEA. CDR3 length: 11 residues. CDR3 sequence (DNA): TGCAGCGTTGAAGTAGCAGGTGGGGCTTTCTTT. It specifies CSVEVAGGAFF.

The sample holds a few counts of this clone. This chain uses TRBV30 with TRBJ2-1, with 11 positions matching TRBD2. The V gene end was trimmed by 3 bases and the J gene end by 4 bases; junction bases not matched to a gene: 8. The CDR3 is 16 residues long. Germline V gene lookup returns CDR1 GTSNPN and CDR2 SVGIG (reference sequence). The CDR3 spells CAWRRLAGSGYNEQFF. The CDR3 region has the DNA TGTGCCTGGAGACGACTAGCGGGAAGCGGTTACAATGAGCAGTTCTTC.

The chain carries TRBV9 and TRBJ2-1; D is unresolved. The length of the CDR3 is 13 residues. CDR1 and CDR2 from the germline V gene are SGDLS and YYNGEE. V lost 3 bases, J lost 8 bases, and 12 bases lay in between. CDR3 nucleotide sequence: TGTGCCAGCAGCGAACACGAGACGCATGAGCAGTTCTTC. It specifies CASSEHETHEQFF.

This clone was observed a few times. The rearrangement joins TRBV6-5 to TRBJ2-7, with TRBD1 matching 7 bases. Germline trimming cut 6 bases from V and 6 bases from J; bases unmatched to any gene: 14. The germline V gene encodes CDR1 MNHEY and CDR2 SVGAGI. The CDR3 extends over 15 amino acids. This CDR3 is CASRRPNTGVSEQYF. CDR3 in DNA: TGTGCCAGCAGGCGTCCTAACACAGGGGTCTCCGAGCAGTACTTC.

J is TRBJ2-5 and V is TRBV2, with D unclear. The CDR3 is 13 amino acids. V shed 1 base and J shed 5 bases, with 8 bases lying between them. CDR1 is SNHLY, CDR2 FYNNEI, per germline. Here the CDR3 DNA reads TGTGCCAGCAGTGAAGAAACTGGGGAGACCCAGTACTTC. This translates into CASSEETGETQYF.

This chain uses TRBV7-2 with TRBJ1-2; TRBD1 is a possible D gene (5 bases). Germline V gene data show CDR1 as SGHTA and CDR2 as FQGNSA. V shed 1 base and J shed 6 bases, with 18 bases lying between them. The CDR3 is 16 residues long. The CDR3 protein is CASSLVGTGSWNGYTF. Written as DNA, the CDR3 is TGTGCCAGCAGCTTAGTAGGCACAGGATCATGGAATGGCTACACCTTC. The full variable domain, its missing parts supplied by reference TRBV7-2 and TRBJ1-2, is GAGVSQSPSNKVTEKGKDVELRCDPISGHTALYWYRQSLGQGLEFLIYFQGNSAPDKSGLPSDRFSAERTGGSVSTLTIQRTQQEDSAVYLCASSLVGTGSWNGYTFGSGTRLTVV.

The chain joins TRBV6-1 to TRBJ2-7, with D unresolved. This CDR3 has 15 amino acids. Trimming left V 1 base short and J 3 bases short, with 13 bases between. From germline, CDR1 is MNHNS and CDR2 SASEGT. The DNA of the CDR3 is TGTGCCAGCAGTGAAGGACTCGCCAGGATCTACGAGCAGTACTTC. It encodes CASSEGLARIYEQYF.

The chain carries TRBV20-1 and TRBJ2-1; D remains unclear. This CDR3 spans 11 amino acids. Germline CDR1 reads DFQATT; CDR2 reads SNEGSKA (reference sequence). The V end lost 7 bases, the J end lost 8 bases, and 12 bases lay between the germline ends. DNA for the CDR3: TGCAGTGTAAGTCGTGTCGATGAGCAGTTCTTC. Its translation is CSVSRVDEQFF.

The chain combines TRBV12-5 with TRBJ1-2; no clear D gene. Between the trimmed V and J ends, which lost 6 bases and 2 bases, there was a span of 10 bases. CDR3 length: 13 residues. The germline V gene encodes CDR1 LGHNT and CDR2 FRNRAP. CDR3: CASGHGSNYGYTF. The CDR3 DNA follows: TGTGCTAGTGGCCACGGATCGAACTATGGCTACACCTTC.

This clone was picked up one time. The chain recombines TRBV18 with TRBJ1-2; D is perhaps TRBD1 (5 bases). The CDR3 totals 16 residues. Germline assignment: CDR1 KGHSH and CDR2 LQKENI. V was shortened by 3 bases and J by 2 bases, with 16 bases between the two germline ends. The CDR3 protein is CASSPGDGGSNYGYTF. In DNA form, the CDR3 reads TGTGCCAGCTCACCCGGCGATGGGGGGTCCAACTATGGCTACACCTTC.

The CDR3 region has the DNA TGTGCCACCAGCAGATCGGGCAGGGGGCCTAACTATGGCTACACCTTC. This encodes CATSRSGRGPNYGYTF. V is TRBV15 and J is TRBJ1-2, with 8 bases identical to TRBD1. This CDR3 has 16 amino acids. Trimming cost V 2 bases and J 0 bases; bases outside gene matches: 5. The germline V gene encodes CDR1 LNHNV and CDR2 YYDKDF (reference sequence).

The chain uses TRBV11-2 and TRBJ2-2; tentatively, D is TRBD1 (6 bases). Trimming left V 0 bases short and J 4 bases short, with 15 bases between. Germline CDR1 SGHAT, CDR2 FQNNGV. The CDR3 length is 17 residues. CDR3 sequence: CASSLDFSGVSTGELFF. The DNA of the CDR3 is TGTGCCAGCAGCTTAGATTTCTCAGGGGTGAGCACCGGGGAGCTGTTTTTT.

CDR3 in amino acids: CSAWDRGVTGELFF. Written as DNA, the CDR3 is TGCAGCGCCTGGGACAGGGGGGTCACCGGGGAGCTGTTTTTT. The genes are TRBV29-1 and TRBJ2-2; 11 bases agree with TRBD1. V lost 7 bases, J lost 4 bases, and 5 bases stayed unmatched. The CDR3 extends over 14 amino acids. The germline V gene encodes CDR1 SQVTM and CDR2 ANQGSEA.

V is TRBV4-1 and J is TRBJ1-4; TRBD1 might be the D (5 bases). The CDR3 extends over 18 amino acids. The V and J ends lost 0 bases and 0 bases respectively, with 14 bases between them. Germline assignment: CDR1 MGHRA and CDR2 YSYEKL. The CDR3 region has the DNA TGCGCCAGCAGCCAAGATCGAGGCAGGGCCGCAACTAATGAAAAACTGTTTTTT. Translated, it gives CASSQDRGRAATNEKLFF.

The chain uses TRBV5-4 and TRBJ1-1; tentative D call: TRBD1 (5 bases). The CDR3 sequence is 14 residues long. Trimming stripped 5 bases from V and 4 bases from J, with 15 bases between. Per the germline V gene, CDR1 is SGHNT and CDR2 is YYREEE (reference sequence). The CDR3 nucleotides read TGTGCCAGCAGACCCGGACAAGAGATCACTGAAGCTTTCTTT. Encoded protein: CASRPGQEITEAFF.